The present entry profiles one TCR beta chain with its context. Germline lookup yields CDR1 KGHSH and CDR2 LQKENI. The CDR3 totals 16 residues. Deletions cut 0 bases from V and 0 bases from J, with 11 bases between. This record comes from a study of cytomegalovirus exposure and HLA in healthy donors. Primers: 60 Vbeta forward and 13 Jbeta reverse. The protocol was immunoSEQ multiplex PCR, while the TCRdb copy is restricted to in-frame clones and leaves out a portion. This table holds about 140,000 clones, about 76% found once. The source material was PBMCs. V and J are TRBV18 and TRBJ1-1; D remains ambiguous. This TCR was recovered from a young man in good health and CMV-seronegative. CDR3 sequence reads: CASSPPTADMNTEAFF. The CDR3 coding sequence is TGTGCCAGCTCACCACCGACGGCAGACATGAACACTGAAGCTTTCTTT.